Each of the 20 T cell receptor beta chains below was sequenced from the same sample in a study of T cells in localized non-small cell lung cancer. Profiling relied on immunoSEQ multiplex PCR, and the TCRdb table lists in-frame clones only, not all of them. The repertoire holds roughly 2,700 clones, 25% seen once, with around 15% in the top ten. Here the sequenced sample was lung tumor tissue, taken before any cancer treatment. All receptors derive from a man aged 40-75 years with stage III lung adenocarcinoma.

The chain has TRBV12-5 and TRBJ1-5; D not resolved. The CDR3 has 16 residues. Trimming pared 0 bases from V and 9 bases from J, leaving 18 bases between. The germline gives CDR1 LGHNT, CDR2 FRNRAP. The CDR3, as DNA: TGTGCTAGTGGTTTGGTCAGTGGCAGAAGCTGGCCGCCCCAGCATTTT. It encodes CASGLVSGRSWPPQHF.

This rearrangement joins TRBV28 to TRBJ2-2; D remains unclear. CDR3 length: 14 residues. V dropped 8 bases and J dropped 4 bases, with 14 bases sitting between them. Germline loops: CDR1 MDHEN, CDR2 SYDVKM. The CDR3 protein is CASGLRHPTGELFF. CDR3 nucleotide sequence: TGTGCCAGCGGGTTACGCCACCCCACCGGGGAGCTGTTTTTT.

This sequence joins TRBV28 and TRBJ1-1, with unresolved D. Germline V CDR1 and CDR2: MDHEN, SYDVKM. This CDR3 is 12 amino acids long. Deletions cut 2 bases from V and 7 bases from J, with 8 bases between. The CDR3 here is CASSLRRLEAFF. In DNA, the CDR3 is TGTGCCAGCAGTTTAAGACGTCTTGAAGCTTTCTTT.

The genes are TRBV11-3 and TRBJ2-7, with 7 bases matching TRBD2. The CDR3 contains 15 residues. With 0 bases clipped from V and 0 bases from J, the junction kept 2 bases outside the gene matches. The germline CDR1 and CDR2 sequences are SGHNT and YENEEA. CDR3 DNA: TGTGCCAGCAGCTTAGAGCGGGGGAGCTCCTACGAGCAGTACTTC. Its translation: CASSLERGSSYEQYF.

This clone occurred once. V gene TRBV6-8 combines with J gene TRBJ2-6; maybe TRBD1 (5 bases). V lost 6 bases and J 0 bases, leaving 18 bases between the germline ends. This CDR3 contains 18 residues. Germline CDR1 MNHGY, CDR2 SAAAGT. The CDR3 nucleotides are TGTGCCAGCAGCAGTACTGTAATTGGGGCCTCTGGGGCCAACGTCCTGACTTTC. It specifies CASSSTVIGASGANVLTF.

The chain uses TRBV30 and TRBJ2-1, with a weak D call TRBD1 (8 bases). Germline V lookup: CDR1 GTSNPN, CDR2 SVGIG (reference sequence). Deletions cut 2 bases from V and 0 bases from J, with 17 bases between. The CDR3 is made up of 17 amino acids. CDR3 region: CAWSRPGGGGSYNEQFF. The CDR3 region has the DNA TGTGCCTGGAGTCGCCCAGGGGGCGGGGGCTCCTACAATGAGCAGTTCTTC.

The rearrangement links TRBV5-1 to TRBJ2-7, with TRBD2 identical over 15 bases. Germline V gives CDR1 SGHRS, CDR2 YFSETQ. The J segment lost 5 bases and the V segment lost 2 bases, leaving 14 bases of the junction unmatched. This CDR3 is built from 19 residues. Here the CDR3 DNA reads TGCGCCAGCAGCTTTATGGGACTAGCGGGGGGAGGACGTCGAGACGAGCAGTACTTC. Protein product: CASSFMGLAGGGRRDEQYF.

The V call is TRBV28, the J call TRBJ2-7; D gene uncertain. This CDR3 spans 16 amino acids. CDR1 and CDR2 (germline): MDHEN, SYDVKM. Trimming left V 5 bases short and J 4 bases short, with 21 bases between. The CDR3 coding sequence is TGTGCCAGCAGTCCCCTAGGTCGGGTATTGGGTTACGAGCAGTACTTC. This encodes CASSPLGRVLGYEQYF.

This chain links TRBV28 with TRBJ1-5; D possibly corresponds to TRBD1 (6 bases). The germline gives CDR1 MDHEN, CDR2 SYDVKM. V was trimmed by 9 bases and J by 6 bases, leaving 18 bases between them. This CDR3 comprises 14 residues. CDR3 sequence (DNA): TGTGCCAGTCGGACAGAAGGTATAAGTCAGCCCCAGCATTTT. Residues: CASRTEGISQPQHF.

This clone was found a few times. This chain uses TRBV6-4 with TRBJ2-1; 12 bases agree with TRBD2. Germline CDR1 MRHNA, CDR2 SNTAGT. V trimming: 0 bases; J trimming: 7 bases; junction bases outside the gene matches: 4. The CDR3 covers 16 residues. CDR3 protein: CASSDSPSGGVNEQFF. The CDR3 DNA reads TGTGCCAGCAGTGACTCCCCTAGCGGGGGGGTAAATGAGCAGTTCTTC.

This CDR3 reads CASSLEGPGANVLTF. CDR3 in DNA: TGCGCCAGCAGCTTGGAGGGTCCCGGGGCCAACGTCCTGACTTTC. The rearrangement joins TRBV5-1 to TRBJ2-6, with D hard to call. With 0 bases removed from V and 4 bases from J, the gap between germline ends came to 8 bases. CDR3 length equals 15 residues. CDR1 is SGHRS, CDR2 YFSETQ, per germline.

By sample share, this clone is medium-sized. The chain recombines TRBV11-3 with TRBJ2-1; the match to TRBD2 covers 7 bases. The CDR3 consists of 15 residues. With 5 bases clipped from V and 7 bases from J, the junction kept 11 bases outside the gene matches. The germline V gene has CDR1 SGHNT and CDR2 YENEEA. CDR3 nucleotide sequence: TGTGCCAGCAGCCGCCTATGGACTAGTACAAATGAGCAGTTCTTC. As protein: CASSRLWTSTNEQFF.

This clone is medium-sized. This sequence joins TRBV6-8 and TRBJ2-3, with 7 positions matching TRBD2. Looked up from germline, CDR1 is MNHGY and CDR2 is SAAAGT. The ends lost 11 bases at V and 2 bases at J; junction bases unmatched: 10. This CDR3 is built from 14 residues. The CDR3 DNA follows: TGTGCCGGGGCTTTTGGGGGGGTCACAGATACGCAGTATTTT. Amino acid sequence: CAGAFGGVTDTQYF.

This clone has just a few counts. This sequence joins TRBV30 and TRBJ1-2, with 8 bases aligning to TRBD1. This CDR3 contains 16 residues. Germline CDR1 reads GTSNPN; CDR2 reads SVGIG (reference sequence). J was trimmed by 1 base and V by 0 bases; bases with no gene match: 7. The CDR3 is CAWSVLADRVNYGYTF. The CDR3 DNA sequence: TGTGCCTGGAGTGTACTGGCGGACAGGGTTAACTATGGCTACACCTTC.

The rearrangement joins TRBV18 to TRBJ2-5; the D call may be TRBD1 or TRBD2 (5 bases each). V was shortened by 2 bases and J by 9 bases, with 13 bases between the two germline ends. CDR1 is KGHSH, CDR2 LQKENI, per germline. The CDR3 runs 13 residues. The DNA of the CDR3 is TGTGCCAGCTCACCAGTAGGGACGGCCTCCCAGTACTTC. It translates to CASSPVGTASQYF. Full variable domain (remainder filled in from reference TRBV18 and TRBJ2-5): NAGVMQNPRHLVRRRGQEARLRCSPMKGHSHVYWYRQLPEEGLKFMVYLQKENIIDESGMPKERFSAEFPKEGPSILRIQQVVRGDSAAYFCASSPVGTASQYFGPGTRLLVL.

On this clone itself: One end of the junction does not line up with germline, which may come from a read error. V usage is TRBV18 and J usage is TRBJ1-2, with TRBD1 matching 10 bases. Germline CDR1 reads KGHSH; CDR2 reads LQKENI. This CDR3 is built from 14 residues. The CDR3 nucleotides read TGTGCCAGCTCACCAGAAGGACAGGGGGACTATCTCTACTTC. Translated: CASSPEGQGDYLYF.

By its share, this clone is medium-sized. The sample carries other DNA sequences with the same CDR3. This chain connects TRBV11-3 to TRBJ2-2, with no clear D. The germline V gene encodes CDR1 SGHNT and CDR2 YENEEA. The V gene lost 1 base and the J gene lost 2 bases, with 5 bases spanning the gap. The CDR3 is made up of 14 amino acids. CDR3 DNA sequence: TGTGCCAGCAGCTTAGTTAGCAACACCGGGGAGCTGTTTTTT. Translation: CASSLVSNTGELFF.

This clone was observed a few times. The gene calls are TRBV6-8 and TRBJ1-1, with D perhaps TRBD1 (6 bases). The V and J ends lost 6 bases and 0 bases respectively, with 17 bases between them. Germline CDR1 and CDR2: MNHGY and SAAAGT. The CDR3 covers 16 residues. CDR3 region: CASSYAGHTLNTEAFF. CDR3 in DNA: TGTGCCAGCAGCTACGCGGGACACACTTTGAACACTGAAGCTTTCTTT.

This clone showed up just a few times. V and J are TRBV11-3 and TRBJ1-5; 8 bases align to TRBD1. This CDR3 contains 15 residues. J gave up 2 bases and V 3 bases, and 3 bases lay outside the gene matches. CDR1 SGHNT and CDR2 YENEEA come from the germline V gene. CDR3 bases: TGTGCCAGCAGCTTGACAGGGGATGGCAATCAGCCCCAGCATTTT. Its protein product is CASSLTGDGNQPQHF.

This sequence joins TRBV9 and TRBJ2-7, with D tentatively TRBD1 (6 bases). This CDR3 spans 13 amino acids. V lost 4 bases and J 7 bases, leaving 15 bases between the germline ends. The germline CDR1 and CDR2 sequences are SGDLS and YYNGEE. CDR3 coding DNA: TGTGCCAGCAGCTCAAGGACAGTCGGAGAGCAGTACTTC. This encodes CASSSRTVGEQYF.